The text below deals with one TCR beta chain. Profiled with immunoSEQ multiplex PCR; TCRdb holds only in-frame clones, not every one. The top ten hold over 1.5% of the sample, which has over 90,000 clones, 80% to 90% seen once. This specimen belongs to a study of OX40 agonist ivuxolimab in advanced cancers. Trimming stripped 6 bases from V and 0 bases from J, with 6 bases between. The CDR3 extends over 14 amino acids. The germline gives CDR1 SNHLY, CDR2 FYNNEI. The sequence derives from an adult with an advanced solid tumor such as melanoma, head and neck, liver or kidney cancer. Source: CD4+ or CD8+ T cells sorted from blood, taken in a trial of the OX40 agonist ivuxolimab. The rearrangement joins TRBV2 to TRBJ2-6; D is undetermined. The CDR3 nucleotides read TGTGCCAGCAGCGTGGCCTCTGGGGCCAACGTCCTGACTTTC. This encodes CASSVASGANVLTF.